This T cell receptor beta chain was identified during a study of blood T cells in healthy people across ages. The study, taken as a whole, reports: Per million T cells, TCR beta diversity dropped roughly linearly as age increased. Naive CD4+ cell counts and diversity both ran higher in long-lived than in aged donors.

Sample-barcoded 5' priming and a J-beta primer mix drove a second PCR of 7 to 11 cycles. TCRdb itself ran the 5' RACE reads through MiXCR, one entry per CDR3 protein. The sample shows approximately 790,000 distinct CDR3 sequences, about 59% of them seen only once. Of note for this clonotype: Its antigen is as yet unknown.

Per sample, at least 6 micrograms of total RNA were extracted. Sequencing was performed on blood. This sequence originates from a man under 40 in good health.

The CDR3, as DNA: TGTGCCAGCAGCCAAGAGAGCCCCTCGGACAGGGGGCGATTTGGCTACACCTTC. Its translation: CASSQESPSDRGRFGYTF. The chain recombines TRBV4-2 with TRBJ1-2, with 11 nucleotides matching TRBD1. From germline, CDR1 is LGHNA and CDR2 YNFKEQ. V gave up 0 bases and J gave up 7 bases; unmatched junction bases: 13. The CDR3 contains 18 residues.